The clone carrying this T cell receptor beta chain came up once. What it recognizes is unknown. The sample comes from a study of radiotherapy plus CTLA-4 blockade in lung cancer. Study context: Among enrolled patients, roughly 20% responded and around 30% achieved disease control. The study's findings and limits: Early shifts in blood T cell clones, with interferon-beta, reportedly predicted response best. Radiotherapy with ipilimumab was followed by blood expansion of tumor-derived clones.

In germline, CDR1 is SEHNR, CDR2 FQNEAQ (reference sequence). CDR3 length: 16 residues. V lost 3 bases, J lost 0 bases, and 12 bases lay in between. Method: immunoSEQ multiplex PCR; TCRdb's copy keeps in-frame clones and lacks some. The table shows about 83,000 clones, with under 80% occurring only once. Patients with chemo-refractory metastatic non-small-cell lung cancer received focal radiation plus CTLA-4 blockade with ipilimumab. This sequence joins TRBV7-9 and TRBJ2-1; D may be TRBD1 (6 bases). The sequences come from peripheral blood, collected from a patient treated with radiotherapy plus ipilimumab. The source is a human donor with non-small cell lung cancer who had a partial response to radiotherapy plus ipilimumab. Some clones in this sample may be carry-over from other donors' samples. The CDR3 region is CASSFSRGGSYNEQFF. DNA for the CDR3: TGTGCCAGCAGCTTTTCCAGGGGTGGCTCCTACAATGAGCAGTTCTTC. The full variable domain, with the rest looked up from reference TRBV7-9 and TRBJ2-1, is DTGVSQNPRHKITKRGQNVTFRCDPISEHNRLYWYRQTLGQGPEFLTYFQNEAQLEKSRLLSDRFSAERPKGSFSTLEIQRTEQGDSAMYLCASSFSRGGSYNEQFFGPGTRLTVL.